Sequencing of this TCR beta chain was carried out in a study of blood T cell repertoires in COVID-19. TCRdb's table, derived via immunoSEQ multiplex PCR, lists solely in-frame clones and lacks some. The sample lists about 94,000 clones, roughly 80% seen once, with roughly 6.3% in the top ten. J lost 3 bases, V lost 4 bases, and 11 bases had no gene match. In germline, CDR1 is SGHTA, CDR2 FQGTGA. This CDR3 is 17 amino acids long. The receptor comes from a man aged 55 to 70 with acute or convalescent COVID-19. The V gene is TRBV7-3, the J gene TRBJ2-1; 8 bases align to TRBD2. Sample: peripheral blood. CDR3 protein: CASSSRPRGAGYNEQFF. The CDR3 nucleotides read TGTGCCAGCAGCTCTCGACCGCGGGGGGCGGGCTACAATGAGCAGTTCTTC.